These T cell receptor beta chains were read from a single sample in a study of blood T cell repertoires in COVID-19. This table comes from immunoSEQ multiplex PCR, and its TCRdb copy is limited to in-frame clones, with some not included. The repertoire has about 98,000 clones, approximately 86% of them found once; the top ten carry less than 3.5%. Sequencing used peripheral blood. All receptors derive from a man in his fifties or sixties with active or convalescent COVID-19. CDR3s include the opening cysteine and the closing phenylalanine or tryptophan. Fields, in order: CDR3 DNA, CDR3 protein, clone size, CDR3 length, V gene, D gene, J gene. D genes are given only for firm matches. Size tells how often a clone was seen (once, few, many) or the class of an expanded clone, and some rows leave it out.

CDR3 DNA: TGTGCCAGCAGAGTAGGACAGGACTCCTTCTATAATTCACCCCTCCACTTT
CDR3 protein: CASRVGQDSFYNSPLHF
clone size: .
CDR3 length: 17
V gene: TRBV5-8
D gene: TRBD1
J gene: TRBJ1-6

CDR3 DNA: TGTGCCAGCTCACCACCCGAGGAAAGCTCTGGAAACACCATATATTTT
CDR3 protein: CASSPPEESSGNTIYF
clone size: once
CDR3 length: 16
V gene: TRBV18
D gene: .
J gene: TRBJ1-3

CDR3 DNA: TGTGCCAGCAGCTTTTACAGGGTGATAGGAGAGACCCAGTACTTC
CDR3 protein: CASSFYRVIGETQYF
clone size: .
CDR3 length: 15
V gene: TRBV5-4
D gene: .
J gene: TRBJ2-5

CDR3 DNA: TGTGCCAGCAGCCCGGGACAGAGGACAGATACGCAGTATTTT
CDR3 protein: CASSPGQRTDTQYF
clone size: .
CDR3 length: 14
V gene: TRBV7-8
D gene: TRBD1
J gene: TRBJ2-3

CDR3 DNA: TGTGCCAGCAGGCCCCCGGGACAGGGCGACGAGCAGTACTTC
CDR3 protein: CASRPPGQGDEQYF
clone size: .
CDR3 length: 14
V gene: TRBV6-5
D gene: TRBD1
J gene: TRBJ2-7

CDR3 DNA: TGTGCCAGCAGCGTAGGATTGCGAAACTCTGGGGCCAACGTCCTGACTTTC
CDR3 protein: CASSVGLRNSGANVLTF
clone size: .
CDR3 length: 17
V gene: TRBV9
D gene: .
J gene: TRBJ2-6

CDR3 DNA: TGTGCCAGCAGCACAGGGACTAGCGGGGGAGAAAATGAGCAGTTCTTC
CDR3 protein: CASSTGTSGGENEQFF
clone size: once
CDR3 length: 16
V gene: TRBV11-3
D gene: TRBD2
J gene: TRBJ2-1

CDR3 DNA: TGTGCCTGGAGTCCGGACTGGCTCGACAATGAGCAGTTCTTC
CDR3 protein: CAWSPDWLDNEQFF
clone size: .
CDR3 length: 14
V gene: TRBV30
D gene: .
J gene: TRBJ2-1

CDR3 DNA: TGTGCCAGCAGTTCTAGCGGGGGGGAGACCCAGTACTTC
CDR3 protein: CASSSSGGETQYF
clone size: .
CDR3 length: 13
V gene: TRBV11-2
D gene: TRBD2
J gene: TRBJ2-5

CDR3 DNA: TGCGCCAGCAGTGCTCCCTCCTACAATGAGCAGTTCTTC
CDR3 protein: CASSAPSYNEQFF
clone size: .
CDR3 length: 13
V gene: TRBV10-2
D gene: .
J gene: TRBJ2-1

CDR3 DNA: TGTGCCAGCAGTTTCGGACTGAGCTATGGCTACACCTTC
CDR3 protein: CASSFGLSYGYTF
clone size: .
CDR3 length: 13
V gene: TRBV12-3/TRBV12-4
D gene: .
J gene: TRBJ1-2

CDR3 DNA: TGTGCCAGCAGTGAAGGCAGGGGAGACGGCTACACCTTC
CDR3 protein: CASSEGRGDGYTF
clone size: .
CDR3 length: 13
V gene: TRBV2
D gene: .
J gene: TRBJ1-2

CDR3 DNA: TGCGCCAGCAGGCCCGACAGGGAGTGGGAGACCCAGTACTTC
CDR3 protein: CASRPDREWETQYF
clone size: .
CDR3 length: 14
V gene: TRBV10-2
D gene: TRBD1
J gene: TRBJ2-5

CDR3 DNA: TGTGCCAGCAGCTTAAAAAGACAGAGTGAAGCTTTCTTT
CDR3 protein: CASSLKRQSEAFF
clone size: .
CDR3 length: 13
V gene: TRBV13
D gene: .
J gene: TRBJ1-1

CDR3 DNA: TGTGCCAGCAGTCCGGGGGGGCAAGAGACCCAGTACTTC
CDR3 protein: CASSPGGQETQYF
clone size: .
CDR3 length: 13
V gene: TRBV7-8
D gene: TRBD2
J gene: TRBJ2-5

CDR3 DNA: TGTGCCAGCAGCTTAGGTCCAGAAGAAAAACTGTTTTTT
CDR3 protein: CASSLGPEEKLFF
clone size: .
CDR3 length: 13
V gene: TRBV7-8
D gene: .
J gene: TRBJ1-4

CDR3 DNA: TGTGCCAGCAGCTCCCGGGGGGGAAAACTGTTTTTT
CDR3 protein: CASSSRGGKLFF
clone size: .
CDR3 length: 12
V gene: TRBV5-6
D gene: .
J gene: TRBJ1-4

CDR3 DNA: TGTGCCAGCTCACCACGCGGGGGGTCTCGGGAGCAGTACTTC
CDR3 protein: CASSPRGGSREQYF
clone size: once
CDR3 length: 14
V gene: TRBV18
D gene: TRBD2
J gene: TRBJ2-7